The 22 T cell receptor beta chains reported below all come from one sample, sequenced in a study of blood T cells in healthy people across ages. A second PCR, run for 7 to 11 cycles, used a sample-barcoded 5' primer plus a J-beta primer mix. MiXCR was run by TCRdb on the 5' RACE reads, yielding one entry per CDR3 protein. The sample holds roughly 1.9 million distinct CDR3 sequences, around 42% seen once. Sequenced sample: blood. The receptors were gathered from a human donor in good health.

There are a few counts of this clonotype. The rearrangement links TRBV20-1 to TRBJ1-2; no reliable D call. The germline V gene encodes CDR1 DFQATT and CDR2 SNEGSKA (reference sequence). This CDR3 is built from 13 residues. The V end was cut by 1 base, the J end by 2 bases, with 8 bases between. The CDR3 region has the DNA TGCAGTGCTAGAGCATATAGCAACTATGGCTACACCTTC. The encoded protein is CSARAYSNYGYTF.

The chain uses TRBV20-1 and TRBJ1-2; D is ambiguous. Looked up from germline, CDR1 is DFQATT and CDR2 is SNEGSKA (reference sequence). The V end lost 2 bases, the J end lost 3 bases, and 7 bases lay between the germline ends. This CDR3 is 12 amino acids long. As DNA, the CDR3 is TGCAGTGCTAGACCCAGCTACTATGGCTACACCTTC. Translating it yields CSARPSYYGYTF.

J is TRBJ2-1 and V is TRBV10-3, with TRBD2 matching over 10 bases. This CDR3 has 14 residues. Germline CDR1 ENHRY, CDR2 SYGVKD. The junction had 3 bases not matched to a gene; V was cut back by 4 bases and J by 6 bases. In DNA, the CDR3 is TGTGCCATCAGTGTTAGCGGGGGGCGCAATGAGCAGTTCTTC. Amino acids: CAISVSGGRNEQFF.

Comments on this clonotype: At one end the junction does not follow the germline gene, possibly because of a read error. The CDR3 sequence is CASSWDRTDEKRFF. The CDR3 coding sequence is TGTGCCAGCAGCTGGGACAGAACCGATGAAAAACGGTTTTTT. The genes are TRBV7-2 and TRBJ1-4, with 7 bases lining up with TRBD1. The germline V gene has CDR1 SGHTA and CDR2 FQGNSA. The CDR3 sequence is 14 residues long.

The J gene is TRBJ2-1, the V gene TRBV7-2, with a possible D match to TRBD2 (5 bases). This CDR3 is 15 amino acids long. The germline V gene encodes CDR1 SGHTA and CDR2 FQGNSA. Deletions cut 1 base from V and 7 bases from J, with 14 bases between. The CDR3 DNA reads TGTGCCAGCAGCTTAGACTACGGATCGGGGAATGAGCAGTTCTTC. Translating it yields CASSLDYGSGNEQFF. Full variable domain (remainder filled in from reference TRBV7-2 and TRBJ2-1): GAGVSQSPSNKVTEKGKDVELRCDPISGHTALYWYRQSLGQGLEFLIYFQGNSAPDKSGLPSDRFSAERTGGSVSTLTIQRTQQEDSAVYLCASSLDYGSGNEQFFGPGTRLTVL.

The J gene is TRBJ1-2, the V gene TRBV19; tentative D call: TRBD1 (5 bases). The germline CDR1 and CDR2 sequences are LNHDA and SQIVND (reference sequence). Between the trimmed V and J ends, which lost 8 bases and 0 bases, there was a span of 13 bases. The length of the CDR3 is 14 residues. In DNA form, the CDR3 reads TGTGCCAGTCGCGGAGGGACCACTAACTATGGCTACACCTTC. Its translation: CASRGGTTNYGYTF.

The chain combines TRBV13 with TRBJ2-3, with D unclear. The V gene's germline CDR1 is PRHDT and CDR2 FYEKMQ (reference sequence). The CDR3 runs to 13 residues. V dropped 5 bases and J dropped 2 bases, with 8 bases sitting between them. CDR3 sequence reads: CASSEPYTDTQYF. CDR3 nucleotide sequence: TGTGCCAGCAGCGAGCCGTACACAGATACGCAGTATTTT.

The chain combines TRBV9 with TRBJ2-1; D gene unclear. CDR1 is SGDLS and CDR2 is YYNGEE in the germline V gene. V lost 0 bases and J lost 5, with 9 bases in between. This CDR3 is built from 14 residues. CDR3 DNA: TGTGCCAGCAGCGTAGGCAACTCAAACAATGAGCAGTTCTTC. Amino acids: CASSVGNSNNEQFF.

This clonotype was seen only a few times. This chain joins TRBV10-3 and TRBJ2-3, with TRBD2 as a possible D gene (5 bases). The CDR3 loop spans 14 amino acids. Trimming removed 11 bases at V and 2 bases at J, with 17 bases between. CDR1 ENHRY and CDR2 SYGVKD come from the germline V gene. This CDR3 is CASGFRDLTDTQYF. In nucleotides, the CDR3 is TGTGCCTCCGGTTTCCGGGATCTCACAGATACGCAGTATTTT.

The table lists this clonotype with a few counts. The CDR3 DNA follows: TGTGCCAGCACCTTGGTCGTGGGGGATACGCAGTATTTT. This translates into CASTLVVGDTQYF. The chain combines TRBV7-2 with TRBJ2-3, with D uncertain. V was clipped by 7 bases and J by 6 bases, with 14 bases between them. CDR1 is SGHTA, CDR2 FQGNSA, per germline. The CDR3 is made up of 13 amino acids. The full variable domain, completed using reference TRBV7-2 and TRBJ2-3, is GAGVSQSPSNKVTEKGKDVELRCDPISGHTALYWYRQSLGQGLEFLIYFQGNSAPDKSGLPSDRFSAERTGGSVSTLTIQRTQQEDSAVYLCASTLVVGDTQYFGPGTRLTVL.

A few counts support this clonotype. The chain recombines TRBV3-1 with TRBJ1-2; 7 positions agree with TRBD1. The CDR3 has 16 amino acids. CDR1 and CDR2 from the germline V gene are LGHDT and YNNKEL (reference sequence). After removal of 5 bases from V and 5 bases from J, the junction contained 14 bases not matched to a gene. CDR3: CASSYEEGAGIYGYTF. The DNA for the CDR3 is TGTGCCAGCAGCTACGAAGAGGGGGCAGGAATTTATGGCTACACCTTC.

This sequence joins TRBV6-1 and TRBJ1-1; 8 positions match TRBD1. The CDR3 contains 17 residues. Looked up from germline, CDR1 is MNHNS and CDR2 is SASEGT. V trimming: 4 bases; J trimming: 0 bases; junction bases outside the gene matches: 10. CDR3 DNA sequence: TGTGCCAGCAGTGTAGGGATGGGGACAGGATTGAACACTGAAGCTTTCTTT. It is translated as CASSVGMGTGLNTEAFF.

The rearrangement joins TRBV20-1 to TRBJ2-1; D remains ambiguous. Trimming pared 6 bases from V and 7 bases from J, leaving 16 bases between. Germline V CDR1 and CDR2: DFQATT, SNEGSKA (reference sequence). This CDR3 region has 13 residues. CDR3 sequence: CSAHLTKANEQFF. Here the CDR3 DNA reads TGCAGTGCCCATTTGACAAAGGCTAATGAGCAGTTCTTC.

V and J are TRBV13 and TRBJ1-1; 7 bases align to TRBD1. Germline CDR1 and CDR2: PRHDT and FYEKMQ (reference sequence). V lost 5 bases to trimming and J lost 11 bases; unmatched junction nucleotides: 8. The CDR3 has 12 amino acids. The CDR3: CASSMGTAGAFF. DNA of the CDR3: TGTGCCAGCAGCATGGGGACAGCGGGCGCTTTCTTT.

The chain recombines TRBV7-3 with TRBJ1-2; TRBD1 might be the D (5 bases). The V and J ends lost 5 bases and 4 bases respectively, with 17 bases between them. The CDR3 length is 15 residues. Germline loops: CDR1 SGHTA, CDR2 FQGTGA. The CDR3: CASSPGRGSSYGYTF. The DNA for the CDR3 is TGTGCCAGCAGCCCGGGGAGGGGTAGCAGCTATGGCTACACCTTC.

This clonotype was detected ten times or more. CDR3 nucleotides: TGCGCCAGCAGCTTGGTAGGTAACAGCGGACAGGTCGAGCAGTACTTC. As protein: CASSLVGNSGQVEQYF. The V gene is TRBV5-1, the J gene TRBJ2-7; 7 bases match TRBD1. The germline gives CDR1 SGHRS, CDR2 YFSETQ. With 0 bases clipped from V and 6 bases from J, the junction kept 12 bases outside the gene matches. The CDR3 is made up of 16 amino acids.

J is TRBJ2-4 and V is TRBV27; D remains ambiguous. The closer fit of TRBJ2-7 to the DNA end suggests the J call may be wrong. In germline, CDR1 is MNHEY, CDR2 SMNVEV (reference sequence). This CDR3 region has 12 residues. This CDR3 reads CASGTTEDEQYF. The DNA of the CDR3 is TGTGCCAGCGGCACGACCGAGGACGAGCAGTACTTC.

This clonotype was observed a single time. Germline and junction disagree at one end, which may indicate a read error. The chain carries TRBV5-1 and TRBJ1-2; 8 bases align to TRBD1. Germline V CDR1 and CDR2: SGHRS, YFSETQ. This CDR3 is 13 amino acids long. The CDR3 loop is CACSEDREVGYTF. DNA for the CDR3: TGCGCCTGCAGCGAGGACAGGGAGGTCGGCTACACCTTC.

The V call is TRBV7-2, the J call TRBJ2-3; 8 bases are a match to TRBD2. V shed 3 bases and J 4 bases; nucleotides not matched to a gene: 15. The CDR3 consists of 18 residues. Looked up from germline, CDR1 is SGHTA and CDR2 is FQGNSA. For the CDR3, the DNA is TGTGCCAGCAGCTTGTCTCCCCCTGGCAGCGGGAGCGCAGATACGCAGTATTTT. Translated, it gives CASSLSPPGSGSADTQYF.

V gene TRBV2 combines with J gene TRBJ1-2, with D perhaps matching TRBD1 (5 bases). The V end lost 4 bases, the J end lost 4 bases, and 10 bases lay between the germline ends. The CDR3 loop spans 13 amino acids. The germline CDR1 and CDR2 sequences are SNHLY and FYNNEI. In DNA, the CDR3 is TGTGCCAGCAGTGCCGGGACGTTCTATGGCTACACCTTC. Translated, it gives CASSAGTFYGYTF.

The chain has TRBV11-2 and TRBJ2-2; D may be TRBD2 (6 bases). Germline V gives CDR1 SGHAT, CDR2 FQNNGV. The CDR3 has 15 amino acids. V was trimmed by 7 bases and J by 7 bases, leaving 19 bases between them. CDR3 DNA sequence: TGTGCCAGCAACACAGGAGGGGTGTTGGACGGGGAGCTGTTTTTT. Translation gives CASNTGGVLDGELFF.

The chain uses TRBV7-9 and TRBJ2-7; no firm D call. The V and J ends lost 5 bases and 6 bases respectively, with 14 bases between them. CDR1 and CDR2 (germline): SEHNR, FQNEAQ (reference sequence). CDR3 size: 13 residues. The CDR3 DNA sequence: TGTGCCAGCAGCCCGGACGGCTCTGGCGAGCAGTACTTC. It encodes CASSPDGSGEQYF.